This T cell receptor (beta chain) is from a study of blood T cell repertoires in COVID-19. Study at large: From the United States, Italy and Spain came samples of acute and convalescent COVID-19. The analysed material was cDNA or gDNA that came from T cells, B-cell-depleted T cells, or PBMCs.

V was pared by 6 bases and J by 2 bases, with 22 bases of the junction left unmatched. The CDR3 is 21 residues long. Per the germline V gene, CDR1 is MDHEN and CDR2 is SYDVKM. Assay used: immunoSEQ multiplex PCR; TCRdb lists only in-frame clones, some missing. Among hundreds of thousands of clones listed, roughly 90% were seen once. This clone came up a few times. This receptor was identified in a woman aged 45 to 65 with acute or convalescent COVID-19. This chain uses TRBV28 with TRBJ2-5; 12 nucleotides match TRBD1. The sequenced material came from peripheral blood. CDR3 protein: CASSGSSGTGGGVGGQETQYF. CDR3 coding DNA: TGTGCCAGCAGCGGATCCTCCGGGACAGGGGGCGGGGTCGGTGGGCAAGAGACCCAGTACTTC.